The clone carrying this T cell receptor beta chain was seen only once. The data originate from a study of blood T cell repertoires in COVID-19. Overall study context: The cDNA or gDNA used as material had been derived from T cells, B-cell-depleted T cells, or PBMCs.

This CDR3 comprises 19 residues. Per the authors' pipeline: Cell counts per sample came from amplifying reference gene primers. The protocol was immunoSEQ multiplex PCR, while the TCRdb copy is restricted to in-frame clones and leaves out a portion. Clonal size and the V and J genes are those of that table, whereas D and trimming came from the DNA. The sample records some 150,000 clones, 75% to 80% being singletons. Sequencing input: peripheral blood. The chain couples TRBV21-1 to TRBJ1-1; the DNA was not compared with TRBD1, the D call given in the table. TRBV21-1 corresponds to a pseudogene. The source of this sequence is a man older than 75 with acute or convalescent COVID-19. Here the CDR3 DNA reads TGTGCCAGCAGCAAAGAGCTTAGGCGGTGCGTGGACAAGAACACTGAAGCTTTCTTT. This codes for CASSKELRRCVDKNTEAFF.